This entry concerns a single TCR beta chain. This sample stems from a study of blood T cell repertoires in COVID-19. Across the study: Some COVID-19 samples were acute and others convalescent; all came from the United States, Italy and Spain.

V trimming: 5 bases; J trimming: 4 bases; junction bases outside the gene matches: 8. Looked up from germline, CDR1 is MDHEN and CDR2 is SYDVKM. The CDR3 runs 15 residues. Symptom resolution, clearance, or two negative PCRs marked donors in Cohort 3 as recovered. Only in-frame clones appear in the TCRdb table, and some are missing; sequencing was by immunoSEQ multiplex PCR. The table shows roughly 260,000 clones, with roughly 85% occurring only once. Sequencing used PBMCs or T cells enriched from blood (not recorded which). The gene calls are TRBV28 and TRBJ1-2; 9 bases align to TRBD1. This TCR was recovered from a woman aged 45-60 years who had recovered from COVID-19. The CDR3 coding sequence is TGTGCCAGCAGTATGACCGGGACAGGGAGCTATGGCTACACCTTC. Its translation: CASSMTGTGSYGYTF.